A single T cell receptor (beta chain) is shown here with its context. This sample is drawn from a study of blood T cell repertoires in COVID-19. The wider study: Acute and convalescent COVID-19 specimens originated in the United States, Italy and Spain. T cells, B-cell-depleted T cells, or PBMCs supplied cDNA or gDNA.

The CDR3 runs 14 residues. Germline V lookup: CDR1 SEHNR, CDR2 FQNEAQ (reference sequence). With 1 base removed from V and 2 bases from J, the gap between germline ends came to 9 bases. Original data processing: The authors estimated nucleated cell counts from reference gene primer amplification. The repertoire was sequenced with immunoSEQ multiplex PCR; TCRdb's copy has only in-frame clones and lacks some. V, J and clone size are taken as reported in that table, and D and trimming were inferred from the DNA itself. The sample lists over 130,000 clones, around 80% occurring once. The sequencing sample was made of peripheral blood. The V gene is TRBV7-9, the J gene TRBJ2-7; no firm D call. The sequence came from an elderly woman with active or convalescent COVID-19. The CDR3 coding sequence is TGTGCCAGCAGCTTAGAAAGCGCGGCCTACGAGCAGTACTTC. This sequence encodes CASSLESAAYEQYF.